This T cell receptor (beta chain) was found in a study of T cells in Graves' hyperthyroidism and ophthalmopathy. Overall study: Prior to any treatment, at the point of initial diagnosis, peripheral blood was collected.

CDR1 is SGHRS, CDR2 YFSETQ, per germline. V was cut by 1 base and J by 6 bases, with 10 bases left in between. This CDR3 is built from 13 residues. Study-wide points: The blood repertoire included most of the expanded thyroid clonotypes above 0.001. Using 13 V-J features, a model discriminated ophthalmopathy from stable hyperthyroidism.

There are many counts of this clonotype. Its target is unknown. Researchers amplified the TCR beta CDR3 regions from RNA transcripts. TCR CDR3 regions were first amplified by RT-PCR with HTBI primers. TCRdb used MiXCR to reprocess the multiplex PCR reads, holding one entry per CDR3 protein. The repertoire holds a few hundred thousand distinct CDR3 sequences, with 19% as singletons. The sequencing sample was made of blood. The J gene is TRBJ1-2, the V gene TRBV5-1; D possibly corresponds to TRBD1 (5 bases). The TCR sequence derives from a woman younger than 35 with Graves' hyperthyroidism. The CDR3 nucleotides are TGCGCCAGCAGCTTGTTTTTAGGGGATGGCTACACCTTC. Protein product: CASSLFLGDGYTF. Filled out from reference TRBV5-1 and TRBJ1-2, the complete variable domain reads KAGVTQTPRYLIKTRGQQVTLSCSPISGHRSVSWYQQTPGQGLQFLFEYFSETQRNKGNFPGRFSGRQFSNSRSEMNVSTLELGDSALYLCASSLFLGDGYTFGSGTRLTVV.